This TCR beta chain was found in a study of regulatory T cells in long-lasting Graves disease. Study results and caveats: Persistent disease preferred TRBV28, TRBJ1-2 and TRBJ2-5.

Time point in this sample: persistent/refractory GD, antithyroid drugs over 5 years with positive TRAb. PBMCs were the source of the RNA used for TCR sequencing. The patients included were those that came from an endocrinology department in Xi'an, China. Comments on this clonotype: The antigen is undetermined.

Arm-PCR of CDR3 regions with iRepertoire HTBI primers generated TCR beta libraries. TCRdb ran MiXCR on the multiplex PCR reads and lists one entry per CDR3 protein. The sample lists 600,000 to 850,000 distinct CDR3 sequences, 30% seen once, with about two fifths in the top ten. Germline V gives CDR1 DFQATT, CDR2 SNEGSKA (reference sequence). This CDR3 spans 13 amino acids. This rearrangement joins TRBV20-1 to TRBJ2-2; TRBD2 matches 8 bases. The sequence came from a female donor with Graves disease. Specimen: peripheral blood mononuclear cells (PBMCs), collected when the disease was refractory, from a patient treated with antithyroid drugs. The CDR3 sequence is CSPGGGRTGELFF. CDR3 nucleotides: TGCAGCCCCGGGGGGGGGCGAACCGGGGAGCTGTTTTTT.